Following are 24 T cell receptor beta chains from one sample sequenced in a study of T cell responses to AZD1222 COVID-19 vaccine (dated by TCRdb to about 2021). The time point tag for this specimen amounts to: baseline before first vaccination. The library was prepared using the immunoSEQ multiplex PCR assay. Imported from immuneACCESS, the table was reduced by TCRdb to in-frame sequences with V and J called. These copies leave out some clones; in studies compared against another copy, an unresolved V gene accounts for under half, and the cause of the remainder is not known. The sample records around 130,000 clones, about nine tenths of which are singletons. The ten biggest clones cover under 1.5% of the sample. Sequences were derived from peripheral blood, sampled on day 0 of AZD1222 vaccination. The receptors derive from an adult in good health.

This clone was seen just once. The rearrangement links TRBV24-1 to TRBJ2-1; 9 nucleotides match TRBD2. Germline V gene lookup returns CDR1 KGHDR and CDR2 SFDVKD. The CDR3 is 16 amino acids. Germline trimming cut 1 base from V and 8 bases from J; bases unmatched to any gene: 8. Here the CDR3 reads CATSDFSSGVDDEQFF. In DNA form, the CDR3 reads TGTGCCACCAGTGATTTCTCTAGCGGGGTCGACGATGAGCAGTTCTTC.

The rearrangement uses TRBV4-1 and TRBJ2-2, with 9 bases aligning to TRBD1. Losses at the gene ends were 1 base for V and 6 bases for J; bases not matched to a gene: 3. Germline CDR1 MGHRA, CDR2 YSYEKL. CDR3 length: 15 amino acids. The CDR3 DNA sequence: TGCGCCAGCAGCCAAGGGGACAGGGTGGCCGGGGAGCTGTTTTTT. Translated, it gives CASSQGDRVAGELFF.

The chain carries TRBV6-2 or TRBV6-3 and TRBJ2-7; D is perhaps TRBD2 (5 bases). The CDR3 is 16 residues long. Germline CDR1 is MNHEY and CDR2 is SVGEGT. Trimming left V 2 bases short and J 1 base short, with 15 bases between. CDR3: CASSYTGTAVSYEQYF. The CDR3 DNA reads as TGTGCCAGCAGTTACACGGGAACGGCGGTTTCCTACGAGCAGTACTTC.

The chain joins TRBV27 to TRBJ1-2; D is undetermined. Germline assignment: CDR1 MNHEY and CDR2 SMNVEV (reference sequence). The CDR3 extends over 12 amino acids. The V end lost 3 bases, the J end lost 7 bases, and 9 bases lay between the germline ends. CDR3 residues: CASSFKGLGYTF. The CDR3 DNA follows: TGTGCCAGCAGTTTCAAGGGTCTTGGCTACACCTTC.

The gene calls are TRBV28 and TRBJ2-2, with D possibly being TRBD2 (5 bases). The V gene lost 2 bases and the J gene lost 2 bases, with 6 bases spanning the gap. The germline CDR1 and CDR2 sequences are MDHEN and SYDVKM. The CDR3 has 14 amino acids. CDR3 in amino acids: CASSLRGNTGELFF. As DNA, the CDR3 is TGTGCCAGCAGTTTACGGGGTAACACCGGGGAGCTGTTTTTT.

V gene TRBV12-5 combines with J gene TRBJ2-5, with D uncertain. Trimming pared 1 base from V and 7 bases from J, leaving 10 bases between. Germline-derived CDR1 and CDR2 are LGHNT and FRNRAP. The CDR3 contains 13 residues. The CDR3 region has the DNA TGTGCTAGTGGTTTGGGGATATTGGGGACCCAGTACTTC. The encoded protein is CASGLGILGTQYF.

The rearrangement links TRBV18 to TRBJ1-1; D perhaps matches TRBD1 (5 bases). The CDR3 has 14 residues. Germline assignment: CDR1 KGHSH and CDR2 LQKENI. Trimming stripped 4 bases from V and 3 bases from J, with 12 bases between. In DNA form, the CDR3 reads TGTGCCAGCTCACTCTTCGACAGCTACACTGAAGCTTTCTTT. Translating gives CASSLFDSYTEAFF.

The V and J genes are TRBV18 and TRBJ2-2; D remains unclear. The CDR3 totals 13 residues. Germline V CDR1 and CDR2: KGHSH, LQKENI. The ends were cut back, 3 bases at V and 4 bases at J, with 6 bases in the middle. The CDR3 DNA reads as TGTGCCAGCTCACCGGATCTCACCGGGGAGCTGTTTTTT. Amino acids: CASSPDLTGELFF.

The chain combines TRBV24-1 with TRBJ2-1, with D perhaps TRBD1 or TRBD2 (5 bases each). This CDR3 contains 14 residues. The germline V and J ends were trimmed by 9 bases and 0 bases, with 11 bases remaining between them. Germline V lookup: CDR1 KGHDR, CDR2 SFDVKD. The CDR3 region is CATGQGRSYNEQFF. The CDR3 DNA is TGTGCCACCGGGCAGGGACGCTCCTACAATGAGCAGTTCTTC.

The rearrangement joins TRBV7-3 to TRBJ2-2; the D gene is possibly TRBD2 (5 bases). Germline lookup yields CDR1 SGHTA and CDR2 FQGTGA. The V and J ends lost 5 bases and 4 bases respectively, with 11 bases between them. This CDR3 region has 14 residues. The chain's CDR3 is CASSETRGTGELFF. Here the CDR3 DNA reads TGTGCCAGCAGCGAGACCCGGGGCACCGGGGAGCTGTTTTTT.

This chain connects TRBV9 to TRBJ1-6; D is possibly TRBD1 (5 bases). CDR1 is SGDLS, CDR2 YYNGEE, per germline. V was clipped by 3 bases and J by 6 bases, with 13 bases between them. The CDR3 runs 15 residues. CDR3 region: CASSGDGVINSPLHF. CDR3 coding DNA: TGTGCCAGCAGCGGGGACGGAGTAATTAATTCACCCCTCCACTTT. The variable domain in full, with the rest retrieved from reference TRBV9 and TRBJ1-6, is DSGVTQTPKHLITATGQRVTLRCSPRSGDLSVYWYQQSLDQGLQFLIQYYNGEERAKGNILERFSAQQFPDLHSELNLSSLELGDSALYFCASSGDGVINSPLHFGNGTRLTVT.

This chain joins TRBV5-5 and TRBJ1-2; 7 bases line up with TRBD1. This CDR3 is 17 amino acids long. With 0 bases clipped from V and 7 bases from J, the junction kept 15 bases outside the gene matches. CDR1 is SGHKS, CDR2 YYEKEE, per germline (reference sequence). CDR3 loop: CASSLGVTGLPRAGYTF. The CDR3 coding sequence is TGTGCCAGCAGCTTGGGGGTGACAGGGCTACCACGGGCTGGCTACACCTTC. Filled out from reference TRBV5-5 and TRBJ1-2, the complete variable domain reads DAGVTQSPTHLIKTRGQQVTLRCSPISGHKSVSWYQQVLGQGPQFIFQYYEKEERGRGNFPDRFSARQFPNYSSELNVNALLLGDSALYLCASSLGVTGLPRAGYTFGSGTRLTVV.

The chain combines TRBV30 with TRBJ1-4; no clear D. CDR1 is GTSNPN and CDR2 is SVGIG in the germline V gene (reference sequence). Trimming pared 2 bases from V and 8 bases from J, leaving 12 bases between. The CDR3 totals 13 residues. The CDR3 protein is CAWSTERAEKLFF. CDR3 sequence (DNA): TGTGCCTGGAGTACTGAACGGGCAGAAAAACTGTTTTTT.

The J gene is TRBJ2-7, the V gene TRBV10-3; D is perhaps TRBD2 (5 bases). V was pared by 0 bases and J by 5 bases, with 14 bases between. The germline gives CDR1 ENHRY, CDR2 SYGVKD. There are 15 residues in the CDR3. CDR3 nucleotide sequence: TGTGCCATCAGTGAGTCTAAGGTTTTGGAGGACGAGCAGTACTTC. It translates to CAISESKVLEDEQYF.

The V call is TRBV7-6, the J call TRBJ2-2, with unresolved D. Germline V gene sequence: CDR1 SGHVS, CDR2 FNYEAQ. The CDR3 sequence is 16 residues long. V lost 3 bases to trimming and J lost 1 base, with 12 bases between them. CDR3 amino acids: CASSLRRQENTGELFF. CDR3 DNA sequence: TGTGCCAGCAGCTTGAGGCGCCAAGAGAACACCGGGGAGCTGTTTTTT.

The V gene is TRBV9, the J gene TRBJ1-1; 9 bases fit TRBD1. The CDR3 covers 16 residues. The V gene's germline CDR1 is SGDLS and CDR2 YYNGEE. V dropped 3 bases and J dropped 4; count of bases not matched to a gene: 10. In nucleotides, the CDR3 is TGTGCCAGCAGCGGAGGGGACAGGGTAATGGGCACTGAAGCTTTCTTT. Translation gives CASSGGDRVMGTEAFF.

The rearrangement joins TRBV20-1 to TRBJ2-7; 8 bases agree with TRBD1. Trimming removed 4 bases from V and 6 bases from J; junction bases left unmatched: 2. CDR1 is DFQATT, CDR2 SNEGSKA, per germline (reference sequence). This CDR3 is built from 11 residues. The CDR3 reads CSATGGGEQYF. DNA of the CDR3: TGCAGTGCTACAGGGGGCGGCGAGCAGTACTTC.

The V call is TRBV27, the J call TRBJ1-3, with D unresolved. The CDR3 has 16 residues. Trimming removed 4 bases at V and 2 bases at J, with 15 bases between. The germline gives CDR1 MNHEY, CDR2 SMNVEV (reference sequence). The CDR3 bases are TGTGCCAGCAGTTCCCTGACACCTGAGCCTGGAAACACCATATATTTT. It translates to CASSSLTPEPGNTIYF.

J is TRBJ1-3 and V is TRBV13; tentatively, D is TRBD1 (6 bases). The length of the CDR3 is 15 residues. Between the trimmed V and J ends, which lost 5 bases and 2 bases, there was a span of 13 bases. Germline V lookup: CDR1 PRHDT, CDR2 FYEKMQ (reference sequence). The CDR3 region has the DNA TGTGCCAGCAGCCCCTACGCAGGGGCTGGAAACACCATATATTTT. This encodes CASSPYAGAGNTIYF. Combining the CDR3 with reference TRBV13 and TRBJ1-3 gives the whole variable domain AAGVIQSPRHLIKEKRETATLKCYPIPRHDTVYWYQQGPGQDPQFLISFYEKMQSDKGSIPDRFSAQQFSDYHSELNMSSLELGDSALYFCASSPYAGAGNTIYFGEGSWLTVV.

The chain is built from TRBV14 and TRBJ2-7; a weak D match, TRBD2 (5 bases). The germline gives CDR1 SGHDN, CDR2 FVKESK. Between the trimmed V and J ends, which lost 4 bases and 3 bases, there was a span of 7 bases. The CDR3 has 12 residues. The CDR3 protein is CASSRSGYEQYF. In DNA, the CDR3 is TGTGCCAGCAGCCGGAGCGGCTACGAGCAGTACTTC.

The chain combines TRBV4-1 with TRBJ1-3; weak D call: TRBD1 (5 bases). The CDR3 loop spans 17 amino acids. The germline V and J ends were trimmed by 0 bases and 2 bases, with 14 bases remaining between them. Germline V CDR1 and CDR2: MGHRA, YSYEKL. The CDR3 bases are TGCGCCAGCAGCCAAGATCCCCAGGGAACGGCTGGAAACACCATATATTTT. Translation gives CASSQDPQGTAGNTIYF.

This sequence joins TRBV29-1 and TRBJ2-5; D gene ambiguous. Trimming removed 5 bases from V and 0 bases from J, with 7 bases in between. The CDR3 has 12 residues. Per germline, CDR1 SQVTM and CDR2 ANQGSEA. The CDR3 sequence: CSVHKYQETQYF. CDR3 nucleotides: TGCAGCGTTCATAAGTACCAAGAGACCCAGTACTTC.

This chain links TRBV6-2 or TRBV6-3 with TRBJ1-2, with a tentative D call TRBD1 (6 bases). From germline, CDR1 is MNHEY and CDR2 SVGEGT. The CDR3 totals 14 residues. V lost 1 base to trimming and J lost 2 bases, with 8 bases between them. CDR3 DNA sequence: TGTGCCAGCAGTTACTTAGGACAGAACTATGGCTACACCTTC. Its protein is CASSYLGQNYGYTF.

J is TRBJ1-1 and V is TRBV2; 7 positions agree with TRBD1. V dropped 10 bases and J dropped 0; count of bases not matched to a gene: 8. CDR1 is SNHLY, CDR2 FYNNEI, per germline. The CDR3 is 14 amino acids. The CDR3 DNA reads TGTGCCACCAAACCGACAGGGATGAACACTGAAGCTTTCTTT. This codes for CATKPTGMNTEAFF.